This is a list of T cell receptor beta chains from one sample in a study of control samples from healthy donors and cancer patients. Profiling relied on immunoSEQ multiplex PCR, and the TCRdb table lists in-frame clones only, not all of them. The repertoire holds 90,000 to 100,000 clones, with 65% to 85% as singletons. The specimen sequenced was PBMCs. These receptors originate from a man aged 65-85 years with lung cancer. CDR3s include the opening cysteine and the closing phenylalanine or tryptophan. Fields, in order: CDR3 protein, CDR3 DNA, V gene, D gene, J gene, clone size. The D gene is left open where the match is weak. Size values are once, few and many counts, or a class for expanded clones, and some rows have none.

CASSLKPVQGPGTEAFF TGTGCCAGCAGCCTAAAACCCGTTCAGGGGCCGGGCACTGAAGCTTTCTTT TRBV5-5 . TRBJ1-1 once
CASSPGGRAVPLHF TGCGCCAGCAGCCCAGGTGGAAGGGCGGTACCCCTCCACTTT TRBV5-1 . TRBJ1-6 .
CASTVQGLDTDTQYF TGTGCCAGCACCGTACAGGGGTTGGACACAGATACGCAGTATTTT TRBV2 TRBD1 TRBJ2-3 .
CASSPDSSNQPQHF TGTGCCAGCTCACCGGACAGTAGCAATCAGCCCCAGCATTTT TRBV18 . TRBJ1-5 .
CASSEGPGANVLTF TGTGCCAGCAGTGAGGGGCCTGGGGCCAACGTCCTGACTTTC TRBV25-1 . TRBJ2-6 .
CASSLGLRNSPLHF TGTGCCAGCAGCTTGGGACTGAGAAATTCACCCCTCCACTTT TRBV5-6 . TRBJ1-6 .
CASSRYGFTDTQYF TGTGCCAGCAGCCGATATGGCTTCACAGATACGCAGTATTTT TRBV3-1/TRBV3-2 . TRBJ2-3 .
CASSLTGDNEKLFF TGCGCCAGCAGCTTAACGGGGGATAATGAAAAACTGTTTTTT TRBV5-1 . TRBJ1-4 .
CASSPGRGLSGELFF TGTGCCAGCAGTCCCGGTCGGGGGCTAAGCGGGGAGCTGTTTTTT TRBV6-2/TRBV6-3 . TRBJ2-2 .
CACPILATTLGYTF TGTGCCTGCCCAATTTTGGCGACAACCTTAGGCTACACCTTC TRBV30 . TRBJ1-2 .
CASSLQGEQPQHF TGTGCCAGCAGCCTACAGGGGGAGCAGCCCCAGCATTTT TRBV6-5 TRBD1 TRBJ1-5 once
CASSFTGPEGGYTF TGTGCCAGCAGTTTTACAGGACCCGAAGGGGGCTACACCTTC TRBV27 . TRBJ1-2 .
CAWSTGNYGYTF TGTGCCTGGAGTACGGGGAACTATGGCTACACCTTC TRBV30 . TRBJ1-2 .
CASGRGPYEQYF TGTGCTAGTGGACGGGGGCCCTACGAGCAGTACTTC TRBV12-5 . TRBJ2-7 .
CASSLPSEKDTQYF TGTGCCAGCAGCTTGCCTAGCGAGAAAGATACGCAGTATTTT TRBV5-4 . TRBJ2-3 .
CASSLTGTGLRTTGELFF TGTGCCAGCAGCCTAACCGGGACAGGGCTTCGGACCACCGGGGAGCTGTTTTTT TRBV3-1/TRBV3-2 TRBD1 TRBJ2-2 .
CASRSRYTGELFF TGTGCCAGCAGAAGCCGGTACACCGGGGAGCTGTTTTTT TRBV6-5 . TRBJ2-2 .
CASTWDGRTDTQYF TGTGCCAGCACTTGGGATGGCCGCACAGATACGCAGTATTTT TRBV6-5 . TRBJ2-3 .
CASSPRAGQNTEAFF TGTGCCAGCTCACCGAGGGCAGGGCAGAACACTGAAGCTTTCTTT TRBV18 . TRBJ1-1 .
CASGRDRGRSPLHF TGCGCCAGCGGACGGGACAGGGGGCGTTCACCCCTCCACTTT TRBV5-1 TRBD1 TRBJ1-6 .
CASSITGTNTEAFF TGCGCCAGCTCGATCACAGGGACGAACACTGAAGCTTTCTTT TRBV5-1 . TRBJ1-1 .
CASSGDLSSYNSPLHF TGTGCCAGCAGCGGGGACCTGAGCTCCTATAATTCACCCCTCCACTTT TRBV5-6 . TRBJ1-6 .
CASSIAFLNTEAFF TGTGCCAGTAGTATTGCTTTCCTGAACACTGAAGCTTTCTTT TRBV19 . TRBJ1-1 .
CASGTGGPETQYF TGTGCCAGCGGCACAGGGGGGCCAGAGACCCAGTACTTC TRBV3-1/TRBV3-2 TRBD1 TRBJ2-5 .
CASSQDQGNTGELFF TGCGCCAGCAGCCAAGATCAGGGGAACACCGGGGAGCTGTTTTTT TRBV4-1 . TRBJ2-2 .
CASSYSGGSSNQPQHF TGTGCCAGCAGTTACTCTGGGGGGAGTAGCAATCAGCCCCAGCATTTT TRBV6-6 . TRBJ1-5 .
CASSQHRPNEKLFF TGTGCCAGCAGCCAACACAGGCCTAATGAAAAACTGTTTTTT TRBV3-1/TRBV3-2 . TRBJ1-4 .
CSARGGGYTF TGCAGTGCTAGAGGGGGTGGCTACACCTTC TRBV20-1 . TRBJ1-2 .
CASSSSGTSTEAFF TGTGCCAGCAGCAGTTCCGGGACTTCAACTGAAGCTTTCTTT TRBV7-3 . TRBJ1-1 once
CASSLEGLAGLYYEQYF TGTGCCAGCAGCTTAGAGGGGCTAGCGGGTCTTTACTACGAGCAGTACTTC TRBV11-2 TRBD2 TRBJ2-7 .
CASSLGQDLPQHF TGCGCCAGCAGCTTGGGTCAAGATCTGCCCCAGCATTTT TRBV5-1 . TRBJ1-5 .
CATSGSGGGTGELFF TGTGCCACCAGTGGCTCAGGGGGCGGGACCGGGGAGCTGTTTTTT TRBV24-1 TRBD1 TRBJ2-2 .
CASSELRELFF TGTGCCAGCAGTGAACTTAGGGAGCTGTTTTTT TRBV2 . TRBJ2-2 once
CASSLGQYYGYTF TGTGCCAGCAGCTTAGGACAATACTATGGCTACACCTTC TRBV7-9 . TRBJ1-2 .
CASSPQGVASGEQYF TGTGCCAGCAGTCCCCAGGGGGTGGCTTCCGGGGAGCAGTACTTC TRBV6-5 TRBD1 TRBJ2-7 .
CASSEVGGGELFF TGTGCCAGCAGTGAAGTAGGGGGCGGGGAGCTGTTTTTT TRBV6-1 . TRBJ2-2 .
CASSPGMTGELFF TGTGCCAGCTCACCGGGGATGACCGGGGAGCTGTTTTTT TRBV18 . TRBJ2-2 .
CASCARDRTNYGYTF TGTGCCAGTTGCGCCCGGGACAGGACTAACTATGGCTACACCTTC TRBV19 TRBD1 TRBJ1-2 .
CASSSAKIQGTGELFF TGTGCCAGCAGTTCCGCCAAAATTCAGGGGACCGGGGAGCTGTTTTTT TRBV6-5 . TRBJ2-2 .
CASSMGQGWNQPQHF TGTGCCAGTAGTATGGGACAGGGGTGGAATCAGCCCCAGCATTTT TRBV19 TRBD1 TRBJ1-5 .
CASSLGLGGRETQYF TGTGCCAGCAGCTTGGGACTGGGGGGGAGAGAGACCCAGTACTTC TRBV5-5 TRBD2 TRBJ2-5 .
CAISERLAGRSQYF TGTGCCATCAGTGAGAGGCTAGCGGGGCGATCGCAGTATTTT TRBV10-3 TRBD2 TRBJ2-3 .
CASSPQTGTIQPQHF TGTGCCAGCAGCCCCCAGACAGGTACTATTCAGCCCCAGCATTTT TRBV2 . TRBJ1-5 once
CASREGLAGLGDTQYF TGTGCCAGCAGAGAAGGACTAGCGGGGTTGGGGGATACGCAGTATTTT TRBV6-1 TRBD2 TRBJ2-3 .
CATSDLNRDTQYF TGTGCCACCAGTGATTTGAACCGAGATACGCAGTATTTT TRBV24-1 . TRBJ2-3 .